The 17 T cell receptor beta chains below were found in one sample sequenced in a study of neurological immune-mediated disorders. One entry per CDR3 protein, called by TCRdb with MiXCR from the 5' RACE reads. The sample holds around 65,000 distinct CDR3 sequences; about 5% are singletons and the top ten take around 5.3%. Sequencing was done on a sample of PBMCs. These receptors all come from a human donor with multiple sclerosis. The donor label of this sample is uncertain.

This clonotype was found many times. The CDR3 spells CSARDWGNPYNEQFF. CDR3 DNA sequence: TGCAGTGCTAGAGATTGGGGGAACCCCTACAATGAGCAGTTCTTC. The chain couples TRBV20-1 to TRBJ2-1; the D gene could be TRBD1 or TRBD2 (5 bases each). V gave up 0 bases and J gave up 2 bases, with 11 bases separating them. Germline V gene lookup returns CDR1 DFQATT and CDR2 SNEGSKA (reference sequence). This CDR3 is built from 15 residues.

This clonotype was seen ten or more times. The chain employs TRBV10-3 and TRBJ1-5; D is unresolved. The ends were cut back, 8 bases at V and 1 base at J, with 6 bases in the middle. Germline lookup yields CDR1 ENHRY and CDR2 SYGVKD. The CDR3 consists of 12 residues. The CDR3 DNA sequence: TGTGCCATCGGGAGGAGCAATCAGCCCCAGCATTTT. Encoded protein: CAIGRSNQPQHF.

At least ten counts were recorded for this clonotype. The chain links TRBV18 to TRBJ1-5; no clear D gene. V gave up 8 bases and J gave up 6 bases, with 14 bases separating them. Germline CDR1 KGHSH, CDR2 LQKENI. The CDR3 runs 13 residues. CDR3 coding DNA: TGTGCCAGCGGCGCTTCGGACGGTCAGCCCCAGCATTTT. Translation gives CASGASDGQPQHF.

This clonotype showed up many times. This chain joins TRBV7-8 and TRBJ2-5; D is perhaps TRBD2 (5 bases). Germline CDR1 SGHVS, CDR2 FQNEAQ. Trimming pared 5 bases from V and 5 bases from J, leaving 12 bases between. The CDR3 is 13 amino acids. Here the CDR3 DNA reads TGTGCCAGCAGCGTTGACCGGAGGGAGACCCAGTACTTC. It specifies CASSVDRRETQYF.

In its sample, this clonotype was seen many times. J is TRBJ1-5 and V is TRBV7-9; tentative D call: TRBD1 (5 bases). CDR3 length: 15 residues. With 5 bases removed from V and 5 bases from J, the gap between germline ends came to 16 bases. Germline assignment: CDR1 SEHNR and CDR2 FQNEAQ (reference sequence). CDR3 nucleotides: TGTGCCAGCAGCCGAGACCGGGGGGGAGATCAGCCCCAGCATTTT. Protein product: CASSRDRGGDQPQHF.

With respect to this clonotype: A read error is possible here, since a much larger clone lies one base away. The CDR3 is CASGLALAVTDTQYF. Written as DNA, the CDR3 is TGTGCCAGCGGCTTAGCCCTAGCAGTAACAGATACGCAGTATTTT. The J gene is TRBJ2-3, the V gene TRBV7-6; TRBD2 is a possible D gene (5 bases). The germline V gene encodes CDR1 SGHVS and CDR2 FNYEAQ. The CDR3 covers 15 residues. Based on the CDR3 plus reference TRBV7-6 and TRBJ2-3, the full variable domain is GAGVSQSPRYKVTKRGQDVALRCDPISGHVSLYWYRQALGQGPEFLTYFNYEAQQDKSGLPNDRFSAERPEGSISTLTIQRTEQRDSAMYRCASGLALAVTDTQYFGPGTRLTVL.

The rearrangement joins TRBV5-1 to TRBJ2-5, with D uncertain. Germline V gene data show CDR1 as SGHRS and CDR2 as YFSETQ. Trimming left V 0 bases short and J 5 bases short, with 14 bases between. The CDR3 loop spans 15 amino acids. CDR3 sequence (DNA): TGCGCCAGCAGCTTGGCCGGCAATGGAGATGAGACCCAGTACTTC. Its protein is CASSLAGNGDETQYF. Complete variable domain (other parts from reference TRBV5-1 and TRBJ2-5): KAGVTQTPRYLIKTRGQQVTLSCSPISGHRSVSWYQQTPGQGLQFLFEYFSETQRNKGNFPGRFSGRQFSNSRSEMNVSTLELGDSALYLCASSLAGNGDETQYFGPGTRLLVL.

This clonotype has a count of ten or more. The chain's CDR3 is CASSLRSGDPQVYNEQFF. CDR3 nucleotides: TGTGCCAGCAGCTTAAGATCGGGAGACCCCCAAGTTTACAATGAGCAGTTCTTC. This chain uses TRBV7-8 with TRBJ2-1; a weak D match, TRBD2 (6 bases). V was clipped by 2 bases and J by 4 bases, with 21 bases between them. The CDR3 contains 18 residues. Looked up from germline, CDR1 is SGHVS and CDR2 is FQNEAQ.

In this sample, this clonotype turned up many times. This chain uses TRBV5-5 with TRBJ2-1; 7 nucleotides agree with TRBD1. This CDR3 region has 16 residues. The V gene's germline CDR1 is SGHKS and CDR2 YYEKEE (reference sequence). The trim removed 4 bases at V and 5 bases at J, leaving 12 bases unmatched. CDR3 coding DNA: TGTGCCAGCAGCCCCTGGGACAGACGACTTAACAATGAGCAGTTCTTC. Translated: CASSPWDRRLNNEQFF.

This clonotype has at least ten counts. The chain joins TRBV20-1 to TRBJ2-7; D may be TRBD1 (5 bases). Trimming took off 3 bases at V and 3 bases at J, with 6 bases between the two ends. The CDR3 extends over 11 amino acids. Germline CDR1 reads DFQATT; CDR2 reads SNEGSKA (reference sequence). The DNA of the CDR3 is TGCAGTGCTAGTGACAGCTACGAGCAGTACTTC. Translated: CSASDSYEQYF.

This clonotype was counted ten times or more. This chain connects TRBV5-6 to TRBJ2-1; no firm D call. The V gene's germline CDR1 is SGHDT and CDR2 YYEEEE. This CDR3 is built from 15 residues. The germline V and J ends were trimmed by 0 bases and 0 bases, with 7 bases remaining between them. The CDR3 bases are TGTGCCAGCAGCTTGGGATATTCCTCCTACAATGAGCAGTTCTTC. This encodes CASSLGYSSYNEQFF. Together with reference TRBV5-6 and TRBJ2-1, the CDR3 gives the full variable domain: DAGVTQSPTHLIKTRGQQVTLRCSPKSGHDTVSWYQQALGQGPQFIFQYYEEEERQRGNFPDRFSGHQFPNYSSELNVNALLLGDSALYLCASSLGYSSYNEQFFGPGTRLTVL.

This clonotype was found many times. The rearrangement joins TRBV10-3 to TRBJ2-1, with 12 bases matching TRBD1. CDR1 is ENHRY and CDR2 is SYGVKD in the germline V gene. J lost 9 bases, V lost 9 bases, and 3 bases had no gene match. This CDR3 spans 12 amino acids. The CDR3 nucleotides read TGTGCCATAGGGACAGGGGGCCTTGAGCAGTTCTTC. Translating gives CAIGTGGLEQFF.

This clonotype appeared many times. The chain carries TRBV10-3 and TRBJ1-1; no reliable D call. The length of the CDR3 is 12 residues. The germline V gene encodes CDR1 ENHRY and CDR2 SYGVKD. Trimming shortened V by 7 bases and J by 4 bases, and 10 bases separated the two germline ends. The CDR3 here is CAINGPGTEAFF. The CDR3 nucleotides are TGTGCCATCAACGGACCGGGCACTGAAGCTTTCTTT.

The table lists this clonotype with many counts. V usage is TRBV7-6 and J usage is TRBJ1-1; D call uncertain. The CDR3 sequence is 13 residues long. Germline CDR1 reads SGHVS; CDR2 reads FNYEAQ. The V end lost 9 bases, the J end lost 4 bases, and 15 bases lay between the germline ends. The CDR3 here is CASSRFEITEAFF. For the CDR3, the DNA is TGTGCCAGTTCGCGTTTTGAAATCACTGAAGCTTTCTTT. Full variable domain (remainder filled in from reference TRBV7-6 and TRBJ1-1): GAGVSQSPRYKVTKRGQDVALRCDPISGHVSLYWYRQALGQGPEFLTYFNYEAQQDKSGLPNDRFSAERPEGSISTLTIQRTEQRDSAMYRCASSRFEITEAFFGQGTRLTVV.

Ten or more counts support this clonotype. The V and J genes are TRBV5-1 and TRBJ1-4; unclear D gene. Trimming cost V 4 bases and J 4 bases, with 11 bases left between them. Germline assignment: CDR1 SGHRS and CDR2 YFSETQ. This CDR3 is 14 amino acids long. The CDR3 nucleotides are TGCGCCAGCAGCCGAGCCGACCTTAATGAAAAACTGTTTTTT. Translation: CASSRADLNEKLFF.

This clonotype has only a few counts. The rearrangement joins TRBV20-1 to TRBJ2-3; 7 nucleotides align to TRBD2. The CDR3 loop spans 14 amino acids. Per germline, CDR1 DFQATT and CDR2 SNEGSKA (reference sequence). CDR3 nucleotide sequence: TGCAGCGCGGGGAGGGGATCGGGGGTTCATACGCAGTATTTT. Translating gives CSAGRGSGVHTQYF.

The table lists this clonotype with many counts. The V call is TRBV29-1, the J call TRBJ1-2, with D tentatively TRBD1 (5 bases). CDR1 is SQVTM, CDR2 ANQGSEA, per germline. The CDR3 consists of 15 residues. V was trimmed by 1 base and J by 0 bases, leaving 12 bases between them. The CDR3 spells CSVEGGRATNYGYTF. The DNA for the CDR3 is TGCAGCGTTGAAGGGGGCCGCGCAACTAACTATGGCTACACCTTC.